The TCR beta chain under discussion was sequenced for a study of cytomegalovirus exposure and HLA in healthy donors. Across the whole study: Genotyping showed 81% of 300 to 450 donors falling in the Caucasian-associated ancestry cluster. Study findings and constraints: The authors confirmed in vitro that a few CMV-associated chains were specific for CMV antigens. The authors later found HLA-associated TCR beta chains more clonally expanded than equally common others.

Regarding this clone: Its antigen is as yet unknown.

The PCR employed 60 Vbeta primers together with 13 Jbeta primers. Original methodology: An analysis that came later counted some 85 million unique TCR beta chains, roughly 11 million shared. Profiled with immunoSEQ multiplex PCR; TCRdb holds only in-frame clones, not every one. V, J and clone size are taken as reported in that table, and D and trimming were inferred from the DNA itself. The table includes about 150,000 clones, around two thirds detected once. CDR1 is SQVTM, CDR2 ANQGSEA, per germline. The CDR3 totals 13 residues. V was shortened by 6 bases and J by 3 bases, with 9 bases between the two germline ends.

The receptor comes from a man aged 25-45 years in good health and CMV-seropositive. Source material: PBMCs. V gene TRBV29-1 combines with J gene TRBJ1-6; tentatively, D is TRBD1 (6 bases). CDR3 bases: TGCAGCGTCGGACAGAACTATAATTCACCCCTCCACTTT. Residues: CSVGQNYNSPLHF. Looking up the rest from reference TRBV29-1 and TRBJ1-6 gives the full variable domain: SAVISQKPSRDICQRGTSLTIQCQVDSQVTMMFWYRQQPGQSLTLIATANQGSEATYESGFVIDKFPISRPNLTFSTLTVSNMSPEDSSIYLCSVGQNYNSPLHFGNGTRLTVT.